These T cell receptor beta chains were read from a single sample in a study of cytomegalovirus exposure and HLA in healthy donors. Clones were read by immunoSEQ multiplex PCR, and TCRdb kept only the in-frame ones, dropping some. The sample has approximately 220,000 clones; almost 80% are singletons. The sequencing input was PBMCs. The source of these receptors is a man between 18 and 35 years old in good health and CMV-seronegative. Each CDR3 is given with its conserved first and last residue. The order of the fields is J gene, D gene, V gene, clone size, CDR3 protein, CDR3 DNA. A D gene is named only where the DNA matches it firmly. Where a row states a size, it is once, few, many or the class of an expanded clone; other rows omit it.

j_call: TRBJ2-5; d_call: -; v_call: TRBV18; clone_size: -; cdr3_aa: CASLEGATETQYF; cdr3_nt: TGTGCCAGCTTGGAAGGAGCGACTGAGACCCAGTACTTC
j_call: TRBJ1-2; d_call: TRBD1; v_call: TRBV7-7; clone_size: -; cdr3_aa: CASSFRTGTKGYTF; cdr3_nt: TGTGCTAGCAGCTTCCGGACAGGGACGAAAGGCTACACCTTC
j_call: TRBJ2-7; d_call: TRBD2; v_call: TRBV19; clone_size: few; cdr3_aa: CASSVAGGSYEQYF; cdr3_nt: TGTGCCAGTAGCGTAGCGGGAGGATCGTACGAGCAGTACTTC
j_call: TRBJ2-5; d_call: TRBD2; v_call: TRBV19; clone_size: -; cdr3_aa: CASSATSGGAEETQYF; cdr3_nt: TGTGCCAGTAGTGCGACTAGCGGGGGCGCCGAGGAGACCCAGTACTTC
j_call: TRBJ1-2; d_call: TRBD1; v_call: TRBV6-5; clone_size: -; cdr3_aa: CASSYWGQGVSGYTF; cdr3_nt: TGTGCCAGCAGTTACTGGGGACAGGGGGTATCTGGCTACACCTTC
j_call: TRBJ1-4; d_call: TRBD1; v_call: TRBV28; clone_size: once; cdr3_aa: CASSRGGAGEKLFF; cdr3_nt: TGTGCCAGCAGCCGAGGGGGCGCAGGGGAAAAACTGTTTTTT
j_call: TRBJ2-5; d_call: TRBD2; v_call: TRBV7-3; clone_size: -; cdr3_aa: CASSLGASGGQETQYF; cdr3_nt: TGTGCCAGCAGCTTAGGGGCTAGCGGGGGGCAAGAGACCCAGTACTTC
j_call: TRBJ2-3; d_call: TRBD2; v_call: TRBV28; clone_size: -; cdr3_aa: CASSLKVLAENTDTQYF; cdr3_nt: TGTGCCAGCAGTTTAAAGGTACTAGCGGAAAACACAGATACGCAGTATTTT
j_call: TRBJ2-5; d_call: TRBD2; v_call: TRBV7-2; clone_size: -; cdr3_aa: CASSDARLAGQETQYF; cdr3_nt: TGTGCCAGCAGCGACGCCCGACTAGCGGGGCAAGAGACCCAGTACTTC
j_call: TRBJ1-1; d_call: TRBD1; v_call: TRBV19; clone_size: -; cdr3_aa: CASNQPGQGFSGTEAFF; cdr3_nt: TGTGCCAGTAACCAACCGGGACAGGGGTTCTCGGGAACTGAAGCTTTCTTT